One sample yielded the 26 T cell receptor beta chains listed below, sequenced in a study of control samples from healthy donors and cancer patients. Method: immunoSEQ multiplex PCR; TCRdb's copy keeps in-frame clones and lacks some. The repertoire holds 400,000 to 500,000 clones, around nine tenths seen once, with around 6.4% in the top ten. Sequences were obtained from PBMCs. Receptor source: a man aged 40-49 years with head and neck cancer.

V is TRBV29-1 and J is TRBJ2-1; D remains ambiguous. Germline-derived CDR1 and CDR2 are SQVTM and ANQGSEA. The CDR3 is 14 amino acids. V dropped 4 bases and J dropped 2 bases, with 12 bases sitting between them. CDR3 residues: CSVVGSSPYNEQFF. CDR3 coding DNA: TGCAGCGTTGTAGGAAGCTCCCCCTACAATGAGCAGTTCTTC.

This clone has only a few counts. The rearrangement joins TRBV19 to TRBJ2-3, with TRBD1 matching 10 bases. Germline V gene lookup returns CDR1 LNHDA and CDR2 SQIVND (reference sequence). The CDR3 covers 14 residues. J lost 0 bases, V lost 8 bases, and 2 bases had no gene match. DNA of the CDR3: TGTGCCAGTGGGACAGGGGATAGCACAGATACGCAGTATTTT. This sequence encodes CASGTGDSTDTQYF.

The chain carries TRBV18 and TRBJ1-1, with 12 bases aligning to TRBD1. The trim removed 2 bases at V and 0 bases at J, leaving 4 bases unmatched. Germline CDR1 is KGHSH and CDR2 is LQKENI. The CDR3 runs 17 residues. Here the CDR3 reads CASSPVGTGGVNTEAFF. CDR3 sequence (DNA): TGTGCCAGCTCACCAGTAGGGACAGGGGGCGTGAACACTGAAGCTTTCTTT.

The chain links TRBV19 to TRBJ2-2; TRBD2 is a possible D gene (5 bases). Trimming pared 5 bases from V and 5 bases from J, leaving 21 bases between. There are 17 residues in the CDR3. From germline, CDR1 is LNHDA and CDR2 SQIVND (reference sequence). The CDR3 sequence is CASSPSSARSGTGELFF. The CDR3 DNA reads as TGTGCCAGTAGTCCCTCTTCGGCCCGCTCGGGAACCGGGGAGCTGTTTTTT.

The V call is TRBV7-2, the J call TRBJ1-3; D is ambiguous. CDR3 length: 16 amino acids. Per germline, CDR1 SGHTA and CDR2 FQGNSA. V lost 5 bases and J 3 bases, leaving 17 bases between the germline ends. DNA for the CDR3: TGTGCCAGCAGCCCGGCGGGAGGAAATATTGGAAACACCATATATTTT. Its translation is CASSPAGGNIGNTIYF.

The chain links TRBV5-4 to TRBJ2-5, with TRBD1 matching over 7 bases. The CDR3 runs 14 residues. With V trimmed by 4 bases and J by 4 bases, 7 bases remained unmatched. Germline CDR1 is SGHNT and CDR2 is YYREEE (reference sequence). In nucleotides, the CDR3 is TGTGCCAGCAGCACCCAGACAGGGTCAGAGACCCAGTACTTC. Amino acids: CASSTQTGSETQYF.

The J gene is TRBJ2-6, the V gene TRBV5-4; D perhaps matches TRBD1 (6 bases). The CDR3 totals 15 residues. Germline V gives CDR1 SGHNT, CDR2 YYREEE (reference sequence). Trimming pared 1 base from V and 2 bases from J, leaving 7 bases between. The CDR3 sequence: CASSLPGAGANVLTF. In DNA, the CDR3 is TGTGCCAGCAGCTTGCCAGGGGCTGGGGCCAACGTCCTGACTTTC. The full variable domain, in which reference TRBV5-4 and TRBJ2-6 provide the parts outside the CDR3, is ETGVTQSPTHLIKTRGQQVTLRCSSQSGHNTVSWYQQALGQGPQFIFQYYREEENGRGNFPPRFSGLQFPNYSSELNVNALELDDSALYLCASSLPGAGANVLTFGAGSRLTVL.

V gene TRBV28 combines with J gene TRBJ1-6, with 10 bases matching TRBD1. The V segment lost 6 bases and the J segment 9 bases; nucleotides outside the gene matches: 8. The CDR3 loop spans 15 amino acids. Germline V lookup: CDR1 MDHEN, CDR2 SYDVKM. The CDR3 loop reads CASRGMDRGISPLHF. As DNA, the CDR3 is TGTGCCAGCAGGGGTATGGACAGGGGGATTTCACCCCTCCACTTT.

V is TRBV15 and J is TRBJ2-1; D is possibly TRBD1 (5 bases). The CDR3 length is 17 residues. The germline V and J ends were trimmed by 5 bases and 0 bases, with 17 bases remaining between them. CDR1 is LNHNV, CDR2 YYDKDF, per germline (reference sequence). This chain's CDR3 is CATSDDSGSSSYNEQFF. CDR3 bases: TGTGCCACCAGCGATGACTCAGGGTCCTCCTCCTACAATGAGCAGTTCTTC.

The chain uses TRBV9 and TRBJ1-4; D gene unclear. The CDR3 length is 15 residues. Trimming took 4 bases from V and 11 from J, leaving 21 bases between them. The germline V gene encodes CDR1 SGDLS and CDR2 YYNGEE. CDR3 sequence: CASSPSWGPGEKLFF. For the CDR3, the DNA is TGTGCCAGCAGCCCCAGTTGGGGTCCTGGTGAGAAACTGTTTTTT.

This chain joins TRBV6-4 and TRBJ2-7; D might be TRBD1 (5 bases). This CDR3 comprises 17 residues. Germline loops: CDR1 MRHNA, CDR2 SNTAGT. Deletions cut 4 bases from V and 4 bases from J, with 23 bases between. DNA of the CDR3: TGTGCCAGCAGTGGGGGTCAGGGTGGGCCCTTGCCTTACGAGCAGTACTTC. This codes for CASSGGQGGPLPYEQYF.

The rearrangement links TRBV4-2 to TRBJ1-1; no firm D call. The ends were cut back, 0 bases at V and 6 bases at J, with 5 bases in the middle. The germline V gene encodes CDR1 LGHNA and CDR2 YNFKEQ. The CDR3 sequence is 12 residues long. The CDR3 DNA is TGTGCCAGCAGCCAAGATGGCCCTGAAGCTTTCTTT. It yields the protein CASSQDGPEAFF.

Concerning this clone itself: The sample holds other DNA sequences that translate to the same CDR3. The V call is TRBV9, the J call TRBJ1-4; 10 bases align to TRBD1. The CDR3 loop spans 14 amino acids. Losses at the gene ends were 0 bases for V and 7 bases for J; bases not matched to a gene: 0. CDR1 is SGDLS and CDR2 is YYNGEE in the germline V gene. CDR3 sequence: CASSVGTGGEKLFF. DNA of the CDR3: TGTGCCAGCAGCGTAGGGACAGGGGGTGAAAAACTGTTTTTT.

V gene TRBV30 combines with J gene TRBJ2-1; D is undetermined. The V gene lost 0 bases and the J gene lost 2 bases, with 11 bases spanning the gap. The CDR3 extends over 15 amino acids. Germline CDR1 and CDR2: GTSNPN and SVGIG (reference sequence). CDR3 residues: CAWSVESAAYNEQFF. The CDR3 region has the DNA TGTGCCTGGAGTGTAGAGAGCGCCGCCTACAATGAGCAGTTCTTC.

The chain recombines TRBV7-9 with TRBJ2-1, with D perhaps TRBD1 (5 bases). V shed 1 base and J shed 0 bases, with 7 bases lying between them. The CDR3 is 15 amino acids. CDR1 SEHNR and CDR2 FQNEAQ come from the germline V gene (reference sequence). The CDR3 DNA reads TGTGCCAGCAGCTTAGGGACAAGCTCCTACAATGAGCAGTTCTTC. Amino acids: CASSLGTSSYNEQFF.

V gene TRBV21-1 combines with J gene TRBJ2-2. TRBV21-1 is a known pseudogene. The CDR3 is made up of 17 amino acids. The CDR3 DNA follows: TGTGCCAGCAGCAGAGGGGCGCCTAACTCGAACACCGGGGAGCTGTTTTTT. Protein: CASSRGAPNSNTGELFF.

The chain links TRBV7-9 to TRBJ1-1; a possible D gene is TRBD1 (6 bases). Deletions cut 1 base from V and 1 base from J, with 10 bases between. The CDR3 totals 15 residues. Per the germline V gene, CDR1 is SEHNR and CDR2 is FQNEAQ (reference sequence). CDR3 protein: CASSLGSGENTEAFF. The CDR3 bases are TGTGCCAGCAGCTTAGGGTCAGGGGAGAACACTGAAGCTTTCTTT.

The V call is TRBV19, the J call TRBJ2-7, with D possibly TRBD2 on 6 matching bases. The CDR3 sequence is 15 residues long. The ends were cut back, 3 bases at V and 0 bases at J, with 12 bases in the middle. Germline loops: CDR1 LNHDA, CDR2 SQIVND (reference sequence). Here the CDR3 reads CASSMFSGGSYEQYF. The CDR3 DNA sequence: TGTGCCAGTAGTATGTTTAGCGGCGGCTCCTACGAGCAGTACTTC.

V and J are TRBV19 and TRBJ1-2; weak D call: TRBD1 (6 bases). The V gene's germline CDR1 is LNHDA and CDR2 SQIVND (reference sequence). The V gene lost 1 base and the J gene lost 5 bases, with 17 bases spanning the gap. The CDR3 sequence is 16 residues long. The CDR3 region is CASSIGGPAAGYGYTF. The CDR3 DNA reads as TGTGCCAGTAGTATAGGGGGGCCCGCCGCAGGGTATGGCTACACCTTC.

This chain uses TRBV5-4 with TRBJ2-4; D is uncertain. Deletions cut 1 base from V and 0 bases from J, with 11 bases between. There are 16 residues in the CDR3. CDR1 SGHNT and CDR2 YYREEE come from the germline V gene (reference sequence). For the CDR3, the DNA is TGTGCCAGCAGCTTGAGGCCAGACTTAGCCAAAAACATTCAGTACTTC. It codes for CASSLRPDLAKNIQYF.

The DNA for the CDR3 is TGTGCCAGCAGTTTAATCGGGCTACAAGGAGAGCAGTACTTC. Residues: CASSLIGLQGEQYF. This chain uses TRBV27 with TRBJ2-7; D is unclear. Trimming left V 2 bases short and J 7 bases short, with 15 bases between. The CDR3 runs 14 residues. Germline V gene data show CDR1 as MNHEY and CDR2 as SMNVEV (reference sequence).

The chain uses TRBV21-1 and TRBJ1-4; TRBD1, the D gene given by the table, was not confirmed from the DNA. TRBV21-1 is a known pseudogene. This CDR3 region has 18 residues. This CDR3 is CASSDRDRGCATNEKLFF. The CDR3 nucleotides read TGTGCCAGCAGCGACCGGGACAGGGGGTGTGCAACTAATGAAAAACTGTTTTTT.

This clone was detected once. This chain connects TRBV19 to TRBJ2-5; D gene ambiguous. Looked up from germline, CDR1 is LNHDA and CDR2 is SQIVND (reference sequence). Trimming took off 5 bases at V and 1 base at J, with 11 bases between the two ends. The CDR3 spans 14 residues. This chain's CDR3 is CASSSPSVQETQYF. CDR3 nucleotides: TGTGCCAGTAGTTCCCCGTCCGTCCAAGAGACCCAGTACTTC.

The rearrangement links TRBV6-1 to TRBJ2-1; D not resolved. V lost 0 bases and J lost 4, with 13 bases in between. CDR3 length: 16 amino acids. Germline lookup yields CDR1 MNHNS and CDR2 SASEGT. The CDR3 sequence: CASSEAARTLYNEQFF. CDR3 sequence (DNA): TGTGCCAGCAGTGAAGCCGCCAGAACATTATACAATGAGCAGTTCTTC.

The rearrangement links TRBV6-5 to TRBJ2-5; D remains ambiguous. The CDR3 runs 14 residues. Germline V CDR1 and CDR2: MNHEY, SVGAGI. The germline V and J ends were trimmed by 6 bases and 5 bases, with 16 bases remaining between them. The CDR3 protein is CASRVAGSSETQYF. The DNA for the CDR3 is TGTGCCAGCAGGGTTGCCGGTTCATCGGAGACCCAGTACTTC.

Only a few counts were recorded for this clone. The V call is TRBV5-4, the J call TRBJ2-2, with a weak D call TRBD2 (5 bases). V lost 0 bases, J lost 3 bases, and 12 bases lay in between. Germline CDR1 SGHNT, CDR2 YYREEE (reference sequence). This CDR3 has 16 residues. The CDR3 is CASSLGGALYTGELFF. The CDR3 nucleotides read TGTGCCAGCAGCTTGGGGGGAGCGCTGTACACCGGGGAGCTGTTTTTT.